The TCR beta chain described here comes from a study of T cell changes during pregnancy in multiple sclerosis. TCRdb's copy holds only in-frame clones and misses some; the assay was immunoSEQ multiplex PCR. The sample shows roughly 35,000 clones, 90% of them seen only once. Trimming removed 1 base at V and 5 bases at J, with 12 bases between. There are 14 residues in the CDR3. CDR1 SGHVS and CDR2 FQNEAQ come from the germline V gene. This TCR was recovered from a female donor with multiple sclerosis, enrolled in a pregnancy study. This chain connects TRBV7-8 to TRBJ2-7; the D gene is possibly TRBD1 (6 bases). The sample was CD8+ T cells from peripheral blood mononuclear cells, taken before pregnancy. The CDR3 region is CASSLGGTGNEQYF. The DNA of the CDR3 is TGTGCCAGCAGCTTAGGGGGAACAGGGAACGAGCAGTACTTC. The entire variable domain, with the rest obtained from reference TRBV7-8 and TRBJ2-7, is as follows: GAGVSQSPRYKVAKRGQDVALRCDPISGHVSLFWYQQALGQGPEFLTYFQNEAQLDKSGLPSDRFFAERPEGSVSTLKIQRTQQEDSAVYLCASSLGGTGNEQYFGPGTRLTVT.